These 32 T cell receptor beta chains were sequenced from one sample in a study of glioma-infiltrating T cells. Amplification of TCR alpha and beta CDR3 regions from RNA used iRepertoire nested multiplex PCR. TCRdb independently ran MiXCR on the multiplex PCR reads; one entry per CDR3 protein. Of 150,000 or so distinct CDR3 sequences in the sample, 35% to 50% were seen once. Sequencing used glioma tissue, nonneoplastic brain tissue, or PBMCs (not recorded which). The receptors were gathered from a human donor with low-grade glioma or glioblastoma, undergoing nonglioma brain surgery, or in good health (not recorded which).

DNA of the CDR3: TGTGCCAGCAGCCGACAGACAGGGATCAATGAGCAGTTCTTC. It encodes CASSRQTGINEQFF. The chain recombines TRBV7-9 with TRBJ2-1; TRBD1 aligns across 7 bases. V was pared by 5 bases and J by 6 bases, with 7 bases of the junction left unmatched. Per the germline V gene, CDR1 is SEHNR and CDR2 is FQNEAQ (reference sequence). The CDR3 sequence is 14 residues long.

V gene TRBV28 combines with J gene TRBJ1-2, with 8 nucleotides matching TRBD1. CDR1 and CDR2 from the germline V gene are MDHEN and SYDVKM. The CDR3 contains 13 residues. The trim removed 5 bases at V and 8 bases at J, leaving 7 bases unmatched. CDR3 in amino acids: CASSLTGALGYTF. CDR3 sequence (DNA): TGTGCCAGCAGTCTGACAGGGGCTTTAGGCTACACCTTC.

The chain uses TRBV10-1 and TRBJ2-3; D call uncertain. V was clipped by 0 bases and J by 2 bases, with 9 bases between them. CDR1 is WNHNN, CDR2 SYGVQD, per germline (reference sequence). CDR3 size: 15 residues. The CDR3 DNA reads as TGCGCCAGCAGTGAGTCGCCTGACCCCACAGATACGCAGTATTTT. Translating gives CASSESPDPTDTQYF.

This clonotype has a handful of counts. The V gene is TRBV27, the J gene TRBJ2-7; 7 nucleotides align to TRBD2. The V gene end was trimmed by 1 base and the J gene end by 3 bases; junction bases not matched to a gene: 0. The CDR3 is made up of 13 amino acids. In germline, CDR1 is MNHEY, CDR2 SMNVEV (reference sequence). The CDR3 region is CASSLWGGYEQYF. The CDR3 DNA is TGTGCCAGCAGTTTATGGGGGGGCTACGAGCAGTACTTC.

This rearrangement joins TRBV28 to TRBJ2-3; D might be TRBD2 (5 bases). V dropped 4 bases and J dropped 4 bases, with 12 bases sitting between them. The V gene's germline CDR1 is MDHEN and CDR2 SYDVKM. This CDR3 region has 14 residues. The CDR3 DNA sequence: TGTGCCAGCAGTTCGCCCCCGCGGGCAGATACGCAGTATTTT. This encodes CASSSPPRADTQYF.

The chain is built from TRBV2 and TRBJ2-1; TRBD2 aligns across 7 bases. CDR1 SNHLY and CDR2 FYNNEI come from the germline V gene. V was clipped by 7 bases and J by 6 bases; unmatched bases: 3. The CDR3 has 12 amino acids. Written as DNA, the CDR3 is TGTGCCAGCATGGGCGGGGGCAATGAGCAGTTCTTC. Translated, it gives CASMGGGNEQFF.

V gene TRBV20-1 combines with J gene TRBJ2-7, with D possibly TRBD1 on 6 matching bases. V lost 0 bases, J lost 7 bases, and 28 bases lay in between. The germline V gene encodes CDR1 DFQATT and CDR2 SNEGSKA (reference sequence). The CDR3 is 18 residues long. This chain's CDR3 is CSARDQGSAVITYNEQYF. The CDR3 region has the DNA TGCAGTGCTAGAGATCAGGGGTCGGCCGTCATTACCTACAATGAGCAGTACTTC.

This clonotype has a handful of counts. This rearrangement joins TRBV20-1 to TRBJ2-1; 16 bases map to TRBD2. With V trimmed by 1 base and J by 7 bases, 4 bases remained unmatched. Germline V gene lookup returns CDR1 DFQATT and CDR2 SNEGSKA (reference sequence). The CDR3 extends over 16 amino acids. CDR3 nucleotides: TGCAGTGCTAGAGCGGGACTAGCGGGAGGGATTAATGAGCAGTTCTTC. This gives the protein CSARAGLAGGINEQFF.

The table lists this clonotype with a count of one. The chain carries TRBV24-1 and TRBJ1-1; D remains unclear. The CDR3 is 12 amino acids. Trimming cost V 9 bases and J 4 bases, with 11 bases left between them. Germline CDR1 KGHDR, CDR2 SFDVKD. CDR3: CATASLGTEAFF. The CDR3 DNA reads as TGTGCCACCGCAAGTTTGGGCACTGAAGCTTTCTTT.

In DNA, the CDR3 is TGTGCCAGCACTCTCGGGGGACAGATGAACACCGGGGAGCTGTTTTTT. Its translation is CASTLGGQMNTGELFF. The chain is built from TRBV12-3 or TRBV12-4 and TRBJ2-2; the D gene is possibly TRBD1 (7 bases). The V end was cut by 7 bases, the J end by 1 base, with 16 bases between. The CDR3 has 16 residues.

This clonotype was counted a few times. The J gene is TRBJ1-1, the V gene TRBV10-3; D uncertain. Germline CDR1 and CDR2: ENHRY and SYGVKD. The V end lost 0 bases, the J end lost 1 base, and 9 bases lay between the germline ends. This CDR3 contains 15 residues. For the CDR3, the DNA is TGTGCCATCAGTGAGTCTCAGGCTAAGAACACTGAAGCTTTCTTT. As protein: CAISESQAKNTEAFF.

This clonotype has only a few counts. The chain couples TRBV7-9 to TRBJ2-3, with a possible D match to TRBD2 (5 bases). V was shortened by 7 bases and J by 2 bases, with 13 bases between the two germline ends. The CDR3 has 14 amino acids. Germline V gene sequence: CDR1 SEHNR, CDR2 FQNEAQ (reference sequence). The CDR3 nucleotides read TGTGCCAGCACCCTATCTAGCCTCACAGATACGCAGTATTTT. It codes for CASTLSSLTDTQYF.

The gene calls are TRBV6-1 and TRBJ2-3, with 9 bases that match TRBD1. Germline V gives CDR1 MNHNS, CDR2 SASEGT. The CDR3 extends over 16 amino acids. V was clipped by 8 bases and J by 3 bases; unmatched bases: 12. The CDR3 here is CASYRTGTGLTDTQYF. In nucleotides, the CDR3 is TGTGCCAGCTATAGAACCGGGACAGGGCTAACAGATACGCAGTATTTT.

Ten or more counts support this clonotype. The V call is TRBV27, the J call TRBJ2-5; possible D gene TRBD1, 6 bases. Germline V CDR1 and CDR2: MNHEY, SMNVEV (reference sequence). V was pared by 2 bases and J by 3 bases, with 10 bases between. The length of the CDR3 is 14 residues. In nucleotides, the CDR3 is TGTGCCAGCAGTTTACTAGGGGGAAAAGAGACCCAGTACTTC. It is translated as CASSLLGGKETQYF.

CDR3 nucleotides: TGTGCCAGCAGCCAAGAAGGCCAGGGCAGAAGGGTTACCTTC. This translates into CASSQEGQGRRVTF. The rearrangement links TRBV3-1 to TRBJ1-2; D is perhaps TRBD1 (5 bases). The CDR3 has 14 residues. The ends were cut back, 0 bases at V and 14 bases at J, with 19 bases in the middle. Germline V gene data show CDR1 as LGHDT and CDR2 as YNNKEL (reference sequence).

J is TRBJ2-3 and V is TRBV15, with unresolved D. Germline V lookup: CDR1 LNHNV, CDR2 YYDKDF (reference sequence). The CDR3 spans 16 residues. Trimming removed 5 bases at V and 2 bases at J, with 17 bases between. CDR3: CATSPKLQYFTDTQYF. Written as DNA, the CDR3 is TGTGCCACCAGCCCAAAGTTACAGTACTTCACAGATACGCAGTATTTT.

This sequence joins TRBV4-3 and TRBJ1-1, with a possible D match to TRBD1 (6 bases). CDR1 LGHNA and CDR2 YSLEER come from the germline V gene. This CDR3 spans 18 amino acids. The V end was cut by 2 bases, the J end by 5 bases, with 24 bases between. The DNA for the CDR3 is TGCGCCAGCAGCCAACCCTGGACAGCATGTCGAACGGAGACTGAAGCTTTCTTT. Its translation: CASSQPWTACRTETEAFF.

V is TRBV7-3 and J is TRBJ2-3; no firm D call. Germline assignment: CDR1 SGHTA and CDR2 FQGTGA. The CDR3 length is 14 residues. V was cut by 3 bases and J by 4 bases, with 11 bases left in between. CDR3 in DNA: TGTGCCAGCAGCTTCGCGGCTAGGCCAGATACGCAGTATTTT. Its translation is CASSFAARPDTQYF.

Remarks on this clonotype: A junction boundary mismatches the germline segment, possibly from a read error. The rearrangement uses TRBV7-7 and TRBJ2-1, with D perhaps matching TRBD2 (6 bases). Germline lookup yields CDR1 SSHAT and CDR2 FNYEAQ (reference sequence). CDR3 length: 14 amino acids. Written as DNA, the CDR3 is TGTGCTAGCAGCATCCTCGGGGAGGAGGATGAGCAGTTCTTC. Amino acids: CASSILGEEDEQFF.

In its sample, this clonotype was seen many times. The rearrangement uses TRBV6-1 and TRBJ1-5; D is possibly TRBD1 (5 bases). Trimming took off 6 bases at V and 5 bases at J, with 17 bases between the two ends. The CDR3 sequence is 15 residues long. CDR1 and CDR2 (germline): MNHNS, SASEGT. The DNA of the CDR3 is TGTGCCAGCAGCTCTACCGGACGGGGGGATCAGCCCCAGCATTTT. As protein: CASSSTGRGDQPQHF.

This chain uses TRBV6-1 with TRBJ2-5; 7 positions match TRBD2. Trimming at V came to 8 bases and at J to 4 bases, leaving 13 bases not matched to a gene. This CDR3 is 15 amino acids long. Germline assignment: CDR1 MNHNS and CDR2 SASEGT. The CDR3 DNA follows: TGTGCCAGCTCACCACCGGGAGGCCTCCGAGAGACCCAGTACTTC. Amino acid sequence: CASSPPGGLRETQYF.

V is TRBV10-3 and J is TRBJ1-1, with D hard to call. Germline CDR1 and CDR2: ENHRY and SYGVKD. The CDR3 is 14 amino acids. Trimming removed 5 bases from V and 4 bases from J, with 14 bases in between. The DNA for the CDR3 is TGTGCCATCAGTTACTACACGGGAGCCACTGAAGCTTTCTTT. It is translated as CAISYYTGATEAFF.

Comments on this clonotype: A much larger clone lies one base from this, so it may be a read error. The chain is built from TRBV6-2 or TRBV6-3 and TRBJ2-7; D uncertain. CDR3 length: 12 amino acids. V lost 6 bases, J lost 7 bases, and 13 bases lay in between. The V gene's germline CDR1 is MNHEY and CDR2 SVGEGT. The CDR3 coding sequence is TGTGCCAGCAGGAGCTCCTACAATGAGCAGTACTTC. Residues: CASRSSYNEQYF.

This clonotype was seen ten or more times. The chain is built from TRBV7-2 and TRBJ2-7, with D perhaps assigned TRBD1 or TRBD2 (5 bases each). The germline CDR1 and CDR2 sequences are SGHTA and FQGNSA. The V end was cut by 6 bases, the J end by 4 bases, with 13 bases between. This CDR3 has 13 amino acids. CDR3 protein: CASSSGASYEQYF. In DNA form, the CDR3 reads TGTGCCAGCAGTTCCGGGGCGTCTTACGAGCAGTACTTC.

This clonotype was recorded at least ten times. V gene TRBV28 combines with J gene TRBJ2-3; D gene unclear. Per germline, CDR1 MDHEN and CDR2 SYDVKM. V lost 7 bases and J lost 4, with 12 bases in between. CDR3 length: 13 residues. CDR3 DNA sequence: TGTGCCAGCATTAGTGGTTGGGCAGATACGCAGTATTTT. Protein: CASISGWADTQYF.

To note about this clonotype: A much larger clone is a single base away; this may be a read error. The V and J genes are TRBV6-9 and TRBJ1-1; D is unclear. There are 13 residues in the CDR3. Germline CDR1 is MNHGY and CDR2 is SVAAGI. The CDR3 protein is CASSYAENAEAFF. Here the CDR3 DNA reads TGTGCCAGCAGTTACGCAGAGAACGCTGAAGCTTTCTTT.

The CDR3 sequence: CSVAVGPGSNQPQHF. The CDR3 nucleotides read TGCAGCGTGGCTGTAGGACCTGGTAGCAATCAGCCCCAGCATTTT. The chain couples TRBV29-1 to TRBJ1-5; D gene ambiguous. The CDR3 covers 15 residues. Germline CDR1 and CDR2: SQVTM and ANQGSEA. The V gene lost 6 bases and the J gene lost 0 bases, with 15 bases spanning the gap.

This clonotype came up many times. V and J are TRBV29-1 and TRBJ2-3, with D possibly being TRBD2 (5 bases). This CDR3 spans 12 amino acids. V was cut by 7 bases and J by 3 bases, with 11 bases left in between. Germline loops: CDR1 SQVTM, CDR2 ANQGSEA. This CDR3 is CSGRGSTDTQYF. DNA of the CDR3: TGCAGCGGCCGGGGTTCAACAGATACGCAGTATTTT.

CDR3 DNA: TGCAGCGTAACAGTTGACACAGATACGCAGTATTTT. This sequence encodes CSVTVDTDTQYF. J is TRBJ2-3 and V is TRBV20-1; D call uncertain. Germline V gene data show CDR1 as DFQATT and CDR2 as SNEGSKA (reference sequence). The CDR3 length is 12 residues.

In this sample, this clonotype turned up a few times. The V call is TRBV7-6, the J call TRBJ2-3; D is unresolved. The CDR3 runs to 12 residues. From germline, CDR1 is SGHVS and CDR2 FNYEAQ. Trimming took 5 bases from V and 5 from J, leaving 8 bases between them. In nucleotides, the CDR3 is TGTGCCAGCAGCCCCGGCCTAGATACGCAGTATTTT. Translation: CASSPGLDTQYF.

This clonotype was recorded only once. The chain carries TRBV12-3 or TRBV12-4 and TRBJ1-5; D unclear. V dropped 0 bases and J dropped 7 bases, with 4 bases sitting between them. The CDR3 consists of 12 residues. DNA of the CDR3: TGTGCCAGCAGTTTAGCTGTCCAGCCCCAGCATTTT. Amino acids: CASSLAVQPQHF.

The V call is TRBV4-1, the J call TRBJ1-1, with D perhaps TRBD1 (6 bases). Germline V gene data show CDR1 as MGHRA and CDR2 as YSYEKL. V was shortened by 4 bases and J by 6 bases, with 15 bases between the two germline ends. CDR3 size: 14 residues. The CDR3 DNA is TGCGCCAGCAGCCGTACAGGGAGTGGTTCTGAAGCTTTCTTT. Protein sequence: CASSRTGSGSEAFF.